This T cell receptor beta chain was identified in a study of blood T cell repertoires in COVID-19 (dated by TCRdb to 2020 to 2022). About the study as a whole: Collaborator samples came from the United States, Italy and Spain and covered acute and convalescent phases of COVID-19. The prospective study material was composed of cDNA or gDNA derived from T cells, B-cell-depleted T cells, or PBMCs. Deeply sampled blood TCRbeta repertoires from subjects exposed to, actively infected with, or recovered from COVID-19 were included in the dataset. A freely available public database, intended as a resource for researchers studying the immune response to SARS-CoV-2, is where the repertoires were released. Samples were obtained from the ongoing ImmuneRACE study (first 160 participants) and from some 1,300 subjects provided by 6 global collaborators. Sample metadata almost always included a de-identified subject ID, COVID-19 status, age in years and sex. Where HLA class I and class II types were available, the types were taken from metadata supplied by the sample provider, not from assay-based typing.

TCRbeta CDR3 regions were amplified from genomic DNA by means of the immunoSEQ Assay, a bias-controlled multiplex PCR. The authors' analysis ran thus. The number of nucleated cells in each sample was estimated from the amplification of reference gene primers within the assay. To quantify the absolute abundance of each unique TCRbeta CDR3 rearrangement, sequence reads were collapsed and filtered. For each sample, productive Simpson clonality was calculated as the square root of Simpson's diversity index across productive rearrangements. TCRdb took this table from immuneACCESS and kept in-frame rearrangements with V and J called. Such tables lack part of the clones; where checked against another copy, unresolved V genes explain under half of the gap, and the rest is unexplained. The V and J calls and the clone size are those of that table, but D and trimming were determined from the DNA. Across this sample there are 250,000 to 350,000 clones, with approximately 84% seen only once. The ten top clones hold roughly 1.5% of the sample.

Comments on this clone: Its antigen is unknown. Base qualities were left out, and no much larger clone turns up one base away.

CDR1 and CDR2 are drawn from the germline V gene: SGHAT, FQNNGV. V trim: 5 bases; J trim: 4 bases; unmatched bases: 5. The CDR3 runs 14 residues from the cysteine to the phenylalanine. Solely the CDR3 DNA is kept, with 42 bases framed from the first base. Beyond this particular receptor, the publication reports: Clinical and demographic metadata were provided uncurated, with the amount varying by source and participant.

One collaborating source in Seattle enrolled patients while the patients were actively infected and followed the patients over time throughout the course of disease. The collaborating institutions used their own protocols to collect whole blood in K2EDTA tubes. For TCRbeta analysis, collaborator samples were shipped as frozen whole blood, as isolated PBMCs, or as DNA extracted from either sample type. The rearrangement combines TRBV11-2 with TRBJ2-7; 10 nucleotides in the junction match TRBD2. The sample comprised peripheral blood. This TCR was recovered from a human donor with COVID-19, enrolled during active disease. The donor label of this sample is uncertain. For the CDR3, the sequence is CASSALAGGYEQYF. The DNA sequence is TGTGCCAGCAGCGCCTTAGCGGGAGGATACGAGCAGTACTTC.